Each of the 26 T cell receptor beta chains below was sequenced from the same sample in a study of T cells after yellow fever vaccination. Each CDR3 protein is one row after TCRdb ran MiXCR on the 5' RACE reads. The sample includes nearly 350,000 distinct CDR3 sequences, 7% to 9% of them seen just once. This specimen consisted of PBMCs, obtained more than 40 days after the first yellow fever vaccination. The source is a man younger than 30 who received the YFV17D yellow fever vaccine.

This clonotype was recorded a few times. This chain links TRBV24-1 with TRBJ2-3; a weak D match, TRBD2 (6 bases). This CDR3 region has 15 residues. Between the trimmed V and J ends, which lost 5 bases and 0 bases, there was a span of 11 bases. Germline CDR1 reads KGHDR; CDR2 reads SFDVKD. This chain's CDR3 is CATSAGVASTDTQYF. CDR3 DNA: TGTGCCACCAGTGCGGGAGTAGCTAGCACAGATACGCAGTATTTT.

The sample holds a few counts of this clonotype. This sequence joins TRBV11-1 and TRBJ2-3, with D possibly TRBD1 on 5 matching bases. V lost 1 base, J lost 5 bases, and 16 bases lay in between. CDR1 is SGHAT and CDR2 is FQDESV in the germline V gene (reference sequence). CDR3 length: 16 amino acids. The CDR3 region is CASSLVTAGQGDTQYF. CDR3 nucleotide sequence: TGTGCCAGCAGCTTAGTGACAGCCGGTCAGGGAGATACGCAGTATTTT.

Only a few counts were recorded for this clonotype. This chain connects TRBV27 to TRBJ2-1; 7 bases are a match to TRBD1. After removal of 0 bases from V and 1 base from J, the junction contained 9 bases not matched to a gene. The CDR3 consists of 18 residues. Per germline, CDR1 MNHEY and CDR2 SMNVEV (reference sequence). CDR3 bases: TGTGCCAGCAGTTTATCGATGTTCAGGGGGTTGTCCTACAATGAGCAGTTCTTC. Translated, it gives CASSLSMFRGLSYNEQFF.

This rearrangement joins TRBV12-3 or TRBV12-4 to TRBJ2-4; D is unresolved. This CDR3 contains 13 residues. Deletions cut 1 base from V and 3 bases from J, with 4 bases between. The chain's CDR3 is CASSLDGKNIQYF. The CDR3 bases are TGTGCCAGCAGTTTAGACGGCAAAAACATTCAGTACTTC.

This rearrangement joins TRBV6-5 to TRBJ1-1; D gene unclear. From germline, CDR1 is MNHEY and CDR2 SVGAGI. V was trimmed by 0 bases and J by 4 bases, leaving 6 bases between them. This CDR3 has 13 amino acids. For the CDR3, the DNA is TGTGCCAGCAGTTACTCCGGGTCCACTGAAGCTTTCTTT. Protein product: CASSYSGSTEAFF.

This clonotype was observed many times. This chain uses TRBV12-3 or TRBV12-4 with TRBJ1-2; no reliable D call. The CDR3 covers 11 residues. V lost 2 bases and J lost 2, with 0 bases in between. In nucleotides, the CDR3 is TGTGCCAGCAGTTTAAACTATGGCTACACCTTC. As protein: CASSLNYGYTF.

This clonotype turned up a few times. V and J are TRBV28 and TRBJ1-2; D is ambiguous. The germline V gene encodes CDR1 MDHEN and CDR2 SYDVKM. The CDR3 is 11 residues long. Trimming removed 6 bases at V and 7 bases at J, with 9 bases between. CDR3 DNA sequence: TGTGCCAGCAGCCGGTCCCGTGGCTACACCTTC. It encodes CASSRSRGYTF.

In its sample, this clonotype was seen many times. The CDR3 bases are TGTGCCAGCGAGCAACAGGGCCGTGGCTACGAGCAGTACTTC. It specifies CASEQQGRGYEQYF. J is TRBJ2-7 and V is TRBV6-2 or TRBV6-3; the D gene is possibly TRBD1 (6 bases). V lost 8 bases and J 3 bases, leaving 17 bases between the germline ends. This CDR3 has 14 residues. Germline-derived CDR1 and CDR2 are MNHEY and SVGEGT.

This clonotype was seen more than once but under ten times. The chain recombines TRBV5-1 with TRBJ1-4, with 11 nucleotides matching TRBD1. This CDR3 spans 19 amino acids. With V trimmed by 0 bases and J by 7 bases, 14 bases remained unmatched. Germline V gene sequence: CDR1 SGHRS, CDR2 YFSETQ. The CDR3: CASSLASIGQGAPLEKLFF. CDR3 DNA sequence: TGCGCCAGCAGCTTGGCCTCAATCGGACAGGGGGCGCCGCTTGAAAAACTGTTTTTT.

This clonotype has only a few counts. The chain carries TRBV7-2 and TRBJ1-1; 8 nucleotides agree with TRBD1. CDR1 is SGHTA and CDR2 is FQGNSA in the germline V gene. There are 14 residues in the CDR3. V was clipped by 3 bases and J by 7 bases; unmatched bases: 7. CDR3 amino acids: CASSLSGGEGEAFF. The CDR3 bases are TGTGCCAGCAGCTTGTCAGGGGGCGAGGGTGAAGCTTTCTTT.

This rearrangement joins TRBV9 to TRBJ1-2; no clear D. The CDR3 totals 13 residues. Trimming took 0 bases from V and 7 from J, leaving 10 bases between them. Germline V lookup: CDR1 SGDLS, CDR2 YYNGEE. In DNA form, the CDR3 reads TGTGCCAGCAGCGTAGATCAGGCGGGTGGCTACACCTTC. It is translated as CASSVDQAGGYTF.

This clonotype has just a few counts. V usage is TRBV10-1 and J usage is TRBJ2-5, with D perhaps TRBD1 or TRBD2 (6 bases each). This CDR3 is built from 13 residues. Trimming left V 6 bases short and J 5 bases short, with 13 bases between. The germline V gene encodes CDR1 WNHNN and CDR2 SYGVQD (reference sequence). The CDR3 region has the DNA TGCGCCAGCAGACGGGGGCCGGAGGAGACCCAGTACTTC. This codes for CASRRGPEETQYF.

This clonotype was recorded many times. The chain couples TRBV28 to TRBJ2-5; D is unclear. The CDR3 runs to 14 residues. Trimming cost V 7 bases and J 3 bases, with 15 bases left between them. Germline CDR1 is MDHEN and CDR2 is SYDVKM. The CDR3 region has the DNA TGTGCCAGCACCTCCCGAGCGAGAGAAGAGACCCAGTACTTC. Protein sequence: CASTSRAREETQYF.

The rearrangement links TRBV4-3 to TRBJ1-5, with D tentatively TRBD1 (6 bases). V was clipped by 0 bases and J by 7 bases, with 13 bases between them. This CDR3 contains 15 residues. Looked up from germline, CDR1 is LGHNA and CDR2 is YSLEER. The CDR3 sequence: CASSQEVRGWQPQHF. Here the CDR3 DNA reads TGCGCCAGCAGCCAAGAGGTCAGGGGATGGCAGCCCCAGCATTTT.

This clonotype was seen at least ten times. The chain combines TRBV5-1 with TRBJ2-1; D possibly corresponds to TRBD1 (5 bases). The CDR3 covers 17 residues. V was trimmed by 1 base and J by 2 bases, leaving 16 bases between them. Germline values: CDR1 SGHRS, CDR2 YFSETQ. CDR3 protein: CASSLTAIQGTYNEQFF. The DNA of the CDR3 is TGCGCCAGCAGCTTGACAGCCATCCAGGGCACCTACAATGAGCAGTTCTTC.

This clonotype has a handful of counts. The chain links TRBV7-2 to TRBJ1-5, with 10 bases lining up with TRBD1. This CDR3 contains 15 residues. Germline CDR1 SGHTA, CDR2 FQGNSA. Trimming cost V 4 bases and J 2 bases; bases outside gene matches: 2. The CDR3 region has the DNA TGTGCCAGCAGCTCAGGACAGGGGGGCAATCAGCCCCAGCATTTT. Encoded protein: CASSSGQGGNQPQHF.

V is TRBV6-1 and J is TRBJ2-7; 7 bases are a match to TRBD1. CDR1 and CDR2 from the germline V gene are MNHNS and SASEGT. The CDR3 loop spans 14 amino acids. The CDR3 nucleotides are TGTGCTGCCCGGGACAGCCTAAAACCCTACGAGCAGTACTTC. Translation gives CAARDSLKPYEQYF.

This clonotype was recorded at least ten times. CDR3 nucleotides: TGTGCCATCAGTGAGGGGACAGTCCCCGGGGAGGAGCAGTACTTC. It specifies CAISEGTVPGEEQYF. This chain connects TRBV10-3 to TRBJ2-7; 7 bases are shared with TRBD1. The CDR3 spans 15 residues. V shed 2 bases, J shed 7 bases, and the junction held 11 bases outside the gene matches. Germline V gene lookup returns CDR1 ENHRY and CDR2 SYGVKD.

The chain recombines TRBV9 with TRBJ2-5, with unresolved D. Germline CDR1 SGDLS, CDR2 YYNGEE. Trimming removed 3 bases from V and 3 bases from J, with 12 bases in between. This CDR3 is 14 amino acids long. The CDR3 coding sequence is TGTGCCAGCAGCGCCCCGGACGGAGAAGAGACCCAGTACTTC. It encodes CASSAPDGEETQYF.

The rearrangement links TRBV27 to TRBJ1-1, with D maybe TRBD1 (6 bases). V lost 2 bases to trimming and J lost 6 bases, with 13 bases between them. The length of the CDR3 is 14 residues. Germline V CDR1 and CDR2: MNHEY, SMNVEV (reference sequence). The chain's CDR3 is CASSLNRETPEAFF. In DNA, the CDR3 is TGTGCCAGCAGTTTAAACAGGGAGACCCCTGAAGCTTTCTTT.

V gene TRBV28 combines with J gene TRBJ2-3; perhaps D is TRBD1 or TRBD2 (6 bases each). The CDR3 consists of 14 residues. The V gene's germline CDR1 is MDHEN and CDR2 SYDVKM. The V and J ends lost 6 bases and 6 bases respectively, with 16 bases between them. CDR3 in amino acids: CASRIGGPRDTQYF. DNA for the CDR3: TGTGCCAGCAGGATTGGGGGGCCTAGGGATACGCAGTATTTT. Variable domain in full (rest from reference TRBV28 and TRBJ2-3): DVKVTQSSRYLVKRTGEKVFLECVQDMDHENMFWYRQDPGLGLRLIYFSYDVKMKEKGDIPEGYSVSREKKERFSLILESASTNQTSMYLCASRIGGPRDTQYFGPGTRLTVL.

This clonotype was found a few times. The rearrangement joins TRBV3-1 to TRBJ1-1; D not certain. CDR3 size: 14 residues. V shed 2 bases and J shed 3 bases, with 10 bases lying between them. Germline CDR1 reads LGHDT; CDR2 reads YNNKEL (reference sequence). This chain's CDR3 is CASSQNARDTEAFF. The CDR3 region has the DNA TGTGCCAGCAGCCAAAACGCAAGGGACACTGAAGCTTTCTTT.

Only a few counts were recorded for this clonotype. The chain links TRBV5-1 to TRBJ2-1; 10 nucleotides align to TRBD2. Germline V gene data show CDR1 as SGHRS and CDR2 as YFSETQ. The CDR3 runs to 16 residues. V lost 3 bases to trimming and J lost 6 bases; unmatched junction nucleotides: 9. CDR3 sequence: CASSSNSGGSGNEQFF. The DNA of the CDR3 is TGCGCCAGCAGCTCGAATAGCGGGGGGTCCGGCAATGAGCAGTTCTTC.

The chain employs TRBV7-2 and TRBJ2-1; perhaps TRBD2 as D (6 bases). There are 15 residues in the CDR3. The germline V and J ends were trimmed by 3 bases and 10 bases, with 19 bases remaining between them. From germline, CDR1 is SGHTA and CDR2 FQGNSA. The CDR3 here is CASSFSIPSAGEQFF. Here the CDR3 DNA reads TGTGCCAGCAGCTTTAGCATCCCCTCGGCGGGAGAGCAGTTCTTC.

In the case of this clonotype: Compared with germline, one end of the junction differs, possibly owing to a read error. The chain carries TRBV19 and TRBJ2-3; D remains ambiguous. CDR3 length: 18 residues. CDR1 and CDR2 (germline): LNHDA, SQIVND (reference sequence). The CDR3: CNQKMPKWIPLSTDTQYF. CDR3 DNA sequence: TGCAACCAGAAGATGCCTAAGTGGATCCCATTAAGCACAGATACGCAGTATTTT.

This CDR3 is CSVEDPEIAEGFLPGHYYGYTF. The CDR3 DNA sequence: TGCAGCGTTGAAGACCCCGAGATCGCCGAGGGTTTTCTCCCGGGTCACTACTATGGCTACACCTTC. The chain employs TRBV29-1 and TRBJ1-2; D unresolved. Trimming removed 0 bases from V and 3 bases from J, with 35 bases in between. The germline CDR1 and CDR2 sequences are SQVTM and ANQGSEA. There are 22 residues in the CDR3.